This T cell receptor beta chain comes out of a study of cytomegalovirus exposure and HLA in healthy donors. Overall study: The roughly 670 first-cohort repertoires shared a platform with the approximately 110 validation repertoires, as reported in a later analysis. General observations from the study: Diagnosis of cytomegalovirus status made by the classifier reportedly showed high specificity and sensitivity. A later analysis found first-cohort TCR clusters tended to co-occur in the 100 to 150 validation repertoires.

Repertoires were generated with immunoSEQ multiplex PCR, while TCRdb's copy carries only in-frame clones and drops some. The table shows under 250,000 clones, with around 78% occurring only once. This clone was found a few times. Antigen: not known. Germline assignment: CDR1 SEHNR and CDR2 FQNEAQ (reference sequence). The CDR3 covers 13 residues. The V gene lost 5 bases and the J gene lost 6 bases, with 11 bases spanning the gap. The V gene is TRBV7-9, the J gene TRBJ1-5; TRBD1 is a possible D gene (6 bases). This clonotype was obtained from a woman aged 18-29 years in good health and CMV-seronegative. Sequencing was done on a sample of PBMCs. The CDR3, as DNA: TGTGCCAGCAGCGTACAGGGCGGTCAGCCCCAGCATTTT. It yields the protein CASSVQGGQPQHF.